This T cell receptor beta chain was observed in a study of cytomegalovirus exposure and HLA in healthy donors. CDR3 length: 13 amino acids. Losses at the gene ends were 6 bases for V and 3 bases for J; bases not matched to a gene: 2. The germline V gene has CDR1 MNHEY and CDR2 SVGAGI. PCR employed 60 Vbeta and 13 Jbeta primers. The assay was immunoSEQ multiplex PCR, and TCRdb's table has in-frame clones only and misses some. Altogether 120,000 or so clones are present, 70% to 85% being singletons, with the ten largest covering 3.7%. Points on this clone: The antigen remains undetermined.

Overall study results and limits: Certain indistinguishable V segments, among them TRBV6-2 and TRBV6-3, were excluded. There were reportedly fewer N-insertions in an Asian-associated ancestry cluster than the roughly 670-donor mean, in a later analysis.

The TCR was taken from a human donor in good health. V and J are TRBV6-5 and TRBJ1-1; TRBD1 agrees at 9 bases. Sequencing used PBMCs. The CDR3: CASSRDRDTEAFF. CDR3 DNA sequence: TGTGCCAGCAGCCGGGACAGGGACACTGAAGCTTTCTTT.